The present T cell receptor beta chain was sequenced within a study of cytomegalovirus exposure and HLA in healthy donors. V was clipped by 5 bases and J by 1 base; unmatched bases: 19. The CDR3 length is 20 residues. Germline CDR1 reads SNHLY; CDR2 reads FYNNEI. Both 60 Vbeta primers and 13 Jbeta primers went into the PCR. Sequenced by immunoSEQ multiplex PCR; TCRdb stores in-frame clones only, minus some. The profile shows roughly 100,000 clones, 76% of them singletons. This chain links TRBV2 with TRBJ1-5; TRBD1 aligns across 8 bases. This TCR was sampled from a woman under 30 in good health and CMV-seropositive. The sequenced material came from PBMCs. CDR3 DNA sequence: TGTGCCAGCAGTACCAGATCTCCGACAGGGGTAGAACAAAGCAATCAGCCCCAGCATTTT. Translated: CASSTRSPTGVEQSNQPQHF.